A selection of T cell receptor beta chains follows, all from one sample in a study of T-cell memory formation after mild COVID-19. TCRdb reprocessed the 5' RACE reads with MiXCR, giving one entry per CDR3 protein. The sample lists 500,000 to 550,000 distinct CDR3 sequences; around 21% were seen once. The sample was PBMCs or a T cell subset sorted from them (not recorded which). These receptors were taken from an adult woman who had mild COVID-19 (a few samples of this study predate the infection). Cell type and time point are not known. The CDR3 runs from the conserved cysteine through the conserved F or W. The order of the fields is J gene, D gene, clone size, V gene, CDR3 DNA, CDR3 protein. A D gene is named only where the DNA matches it firmly. Some rows mark clone size as missing; the rest say once, few, many or name a class of expanded clone.

TRBJ2-6	NA	NA	TRBV5-1	TGCGCCAGCAGCTTGGCCGGAAGGGGCTCTGGGGCCAACGTCCTGACTTTC	CASSLAGRGSGANVLTF
TRBJ2-3	TRBD2	few	TRBV18	TGTGCCAGCTCACCACTAGCGGGAGTGGGAGATACGCAGTATTTT	CASSPLAGVGDTQYF
TRBJ2-5	TRBD2	NA	TRBV4-3	TGCGCCAGCAGCCAAGGAGCGAAGACTAGCAAGGAGACCCAGTACTTC	CASSQGAKTSKETQYF
TRBJ2-7	TRBD2	NA	TRBV20-1	TGCAGTGCTAGAAGACTAGCGGAATTGTCCTACGAGCAGTACTTC	CSARRLAELSYEQYF
TRBJ2-7	NA	many	TRBV3-1	TGTGCCAGCAGCCAATTTTTGGTCCATACCCCTGAGCAGTACTTC	CASSQFLVHTPEQYF
TRBJ1-4	NA	NA	TRBV7-2	TGTGCCAGCAGCCACCTCTACGGCGCAGGCCTAAAAGCGGCTAATGAAAAACTGTTTTTT	CASSHLYGAGLKAANEKLFF
TRBJ2-3	TRBD2	few	TRBV3-1	TGTGCCAGCAGCGCACCGGGACTAGCGGGTTTTACAGATACGCAGTATTTT	CASSAPGLAGFTDTQYF
TRBJ2-7	NA	few	TRBV29-1	TGCAGCGTTGAACAGGATGGCAGGGGCAACCTGAACTTC	CSVEQDGRGNLNF
TRBJ1-2	NA	few	TRBV7-6	TGTGCCAGCAGTCTCAACAGGGCCAGTGGCTACACCTTC	CASSLNRASGYTF
TRBJ2-1	NA	NA	TRBV4-1	TGCGCCAGCAGCCAGTATGGCGGGACCTACAATGAGCAGTTCTTC	CASSQYGGTYNEQFF
TRBJ1-5	NA	NA	TRBV2	TGTGCCAGCAGTGTAGTAGGGATTAGCAATCAGCCCCAGCATTTT	CASSVVGISNQPQHF
TRBJ2-3	TRBD2	NA	TRBV20-1	TGCAGTGCTCACCTCGCCCCGGGCGGGGGTAGCACAGATACGCAGTATTTT	CSAHLAPGGGSTDTQYF
TRBJ2-3	TRBD2	few	TRBV7-2	TGTGCCAGCAGCCCCCGACTAGCATCTGATACGCAGTATTTT	CASSPRLASDTQYF
TRBJ2-5	NA	NA	TRBV27	TGTGCCAGCAGTTCCTCCGGGACAACGTACCAAGAGACCCAGTACTTC	CASSSSGTTYQETQYF
TRBJ2-1	TRBD2	NA	TRBV6-5	TGTGCCAGCAGTTACTCGATTGCGAGCGGGGGGGCCAATGAGCAGTTCTTC	CASSYSIASGGANEQFF
TRBJ1-2	NA	NA	TRBV5-1	TGCGCCAGCAGCTTGGAACGGACAGAGGGTAACTATGGCTACACCTTC	CASSLERTEGNYGYTF
TRBJ1-5	NA	once	TRBV12-1	TGTGCCAGCAGCGCCAAGACAGGGGGGGGAAATCAGCCCCAGCATTTT	CASSAKTGGGNQPQHF
TRBJ2-2	NA	many	TRBV7-9	TGTGCCAGCAGCCCCGGGGGCACCGGGGAGCTGTTTTTT	CASSPGGTGELFF
TRBJ1-5	NA	few	TRBV10-3	TGTGCCATCAGTGTTAATCCTCATCAGCCCCAGCATTTT	CAISVNPHQPQHF
TRBJ1-1	NA	NA	TRBV20-1	TGCAGTGCGCCCCTTCCGGGACGGCCCACTGAAGCTTTCTTT	CSAPLPGRPTEAFF
TRBJ1-1	NA	few	TRBV9	TGTGCCAGCAGCGTAGCTCCCCTCTTAGACGCAACCGCGAACACTGAAGCTTTCTTT	CASSVAPLLDATANTEAFF
TRBJ2-7	TRBD2	NA	TRBV30	TGTGCCTGGAGTGTAAGGGGACTAGCGGATTACGAGCAGTACTTC	CAWSVRGLADYEQYF
TRBJ2-2	TRBD2	NA	TRBV13	TGTGCCAGCAGCCCTAGAGGACTAGCGGGAACCGGGGAGCTGTTTTTT	CASSPRGLAGTGELFF
TRBJ2-4	TRBD2	once	TRBV20-1	TGCAGTGCGAAGAGCGGGGTCGCCATCAAAAACATTCAGTACTTC	CSAKSGVAIKNIQYF
TRBJ2-3	TRBD2	NA	TRBV5-1	TGCGCCAGCAGCCCTAGCGGGGATAGATCAGATACGCAGTATTTT	CASSPSGDRSDTQYF
TRBJ2-3	NA	few	TRBV20-1	TGCAGTGCAAGTCTAGCCGCCAGAGCGGCAGGCACAGATACGCAGTATTTT	CSASLAARAAGTDTQYF
TRBJ2-1	NA	NA	TRBV20-1	TGCAGTGCTAGAGAAGGGGGGGTTATCAATGAGCAGTTCTTC	CSAREGGVINEQFF
TRBJ1-5	NA	NA	TRBV2	TGTGCCAGCAGTGAGGGCAGGGTGGAAAGCAATCAGCCCCAGCATTTT	CASSEGRVESNQPQHF
TRBJ2-1	TRBD2	NA	TRBV18	TGTGCCAGCTCACGGACTAGCGGTTTTTACAATGAGCAGTTCTTC	CASSRTSGFYNEQFF
TRBJ2-1	TRBD2	NA	TRBV2	TGTGCCAGCAGTGGCCAGCGGGAGCGCGCCTACAATGAGCAGTTCTTC	CASSGQRERAYNEQFF
TRBJ1-1	NA	few	TRBV6-2/TRBV6-3	TGTGCCAGCAGTCATCCCGGGTGGGGGGCCCCGAACACTGAAGCTTTCTTT	CASSHPGWGAPNTEAFF
TRBJ2-1	TRBD1	once	TRBV7-3	TGTGCCAGCAGCCGGGACAGGGCGTCCTACAATGAGCAGTTCTTC	CASSRDRASYNEQFF
TRBJ2-7	NA	many	TRBV20-1	TGCAGTGCTAGAGACGGGTCCCTCTACGAGCAGTACTTC	CSARDGSLYEQYF
TRBJ2-1	NA	few	TRBV19	TGTGCCAGTCGACTTCGCGGACAATCCTACAATGAGCAGTTCTTC	CASRLRGQSYNEQFF
TRBJ1-5	NA	NA	TRBV2	TGTGCCAGCAGTGGGTCAAGGGGTGGCAATCAGCCCCAGCATTTT	CASSGSRGGNQPQHF